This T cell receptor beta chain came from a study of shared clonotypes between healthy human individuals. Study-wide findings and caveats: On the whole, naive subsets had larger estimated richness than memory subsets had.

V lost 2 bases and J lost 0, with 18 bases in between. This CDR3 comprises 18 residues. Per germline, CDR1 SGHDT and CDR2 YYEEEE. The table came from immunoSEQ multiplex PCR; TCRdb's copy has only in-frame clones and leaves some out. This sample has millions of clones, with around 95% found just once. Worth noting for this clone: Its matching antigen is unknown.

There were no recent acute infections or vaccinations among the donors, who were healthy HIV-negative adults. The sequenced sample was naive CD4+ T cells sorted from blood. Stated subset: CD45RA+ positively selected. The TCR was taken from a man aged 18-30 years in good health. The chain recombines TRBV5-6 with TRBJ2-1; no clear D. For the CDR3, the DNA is TGTGCCAGCAGCTTTTATGGGCGACTTTTGAGCTCCTACAATGAGCAGTTCTTC. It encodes CASSFYGRLLSSYNEQFF.